This T cell receptor (beta chain) was retrieved from a study of blood T cell repertoires in COVID-19. Study summary: Acute and convalescent COVID-19 samples came from the United States, Italy and Spain.

Per the original data handling: Reference gene primer amplification in the assay estimated nucleated cell counts. TCRdb keeps only in-frame clones here, not all; method: immunoSEQ multiplex PCR. The DNA was the basis for D and trimming; V, J and clone size are from that table. This table holds roughly 100,000 clones, roughly 81% found once. J lost 4 bases, V lost 4 bases, and 9 bases had no gene match. CDR1 is SGHRS, CDR2 YFSETQ, per germline. The CDR3 is 16 residues long. The chain carries TRBV5-1 and TRBJ2-1; 9 nucleotides line up with TRBD2. The source of this sequence is a man in his forties with active or convalescent COVID-19. The material sequenced was peripheral blood. CDR3 in DNA: TGCGCCAGCAGCCCGCTGGCTAGCGGGGCTTACAATGAGCAGTTCTTC. Translation gives CASSPLASGAYNEQFF.